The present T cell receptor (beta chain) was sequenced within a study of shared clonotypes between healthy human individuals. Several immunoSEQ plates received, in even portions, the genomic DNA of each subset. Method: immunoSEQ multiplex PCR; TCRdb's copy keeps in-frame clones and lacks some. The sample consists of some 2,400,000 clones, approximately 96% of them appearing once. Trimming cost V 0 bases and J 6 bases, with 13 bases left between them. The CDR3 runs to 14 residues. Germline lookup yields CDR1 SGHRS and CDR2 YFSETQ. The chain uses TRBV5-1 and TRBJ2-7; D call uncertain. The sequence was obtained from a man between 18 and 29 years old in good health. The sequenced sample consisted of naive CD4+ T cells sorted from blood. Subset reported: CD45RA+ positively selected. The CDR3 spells CASSLAGQTREQYF. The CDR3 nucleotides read TGCGCCAGCAGCTTGGCCGGGCAGACCCGCGAGCAGTACTTC. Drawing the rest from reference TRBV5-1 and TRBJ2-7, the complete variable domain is KAGVTQTPRYLIKTRGQQVTLSCSPISGHRSVSWYQQTPGQGLQFLFEYFSETQRNKGNFPGRFSGRQFSNSRSEMNVSTLELGDSALYLCASSLAGQTREQYFGPGTRLTVT.